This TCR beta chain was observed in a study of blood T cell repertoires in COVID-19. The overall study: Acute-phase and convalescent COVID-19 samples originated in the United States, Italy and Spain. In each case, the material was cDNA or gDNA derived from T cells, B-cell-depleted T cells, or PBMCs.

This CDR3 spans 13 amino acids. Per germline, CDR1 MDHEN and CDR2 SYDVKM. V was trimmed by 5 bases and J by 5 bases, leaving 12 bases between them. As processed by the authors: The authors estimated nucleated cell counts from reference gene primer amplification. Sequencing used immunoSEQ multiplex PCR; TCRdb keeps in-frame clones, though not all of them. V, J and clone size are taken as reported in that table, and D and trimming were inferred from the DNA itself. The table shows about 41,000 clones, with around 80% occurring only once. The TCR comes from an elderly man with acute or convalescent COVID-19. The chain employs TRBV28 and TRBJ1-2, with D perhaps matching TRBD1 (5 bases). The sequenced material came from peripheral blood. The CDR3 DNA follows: TGTGCCAGCAGTCCAGGGAGGATTTATGGCTACACCTTC. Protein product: CASSPGRIYGYTF.